One and the same sample provided the 20 T cell receptor beta chains below, sequenced in a study of Graves' ophthalmopathy and Graves' hyperthyroidism. Amplified material comprised TCR beta CDR3 regions derived from RNA transcripts. Second-round multiplex PCR followed a first-round RT-PCR using HTBI primers. TCRdb reprocessed the multiplex PCR reads with MiXCR, giving one entry per CDR3 protein. This sample has about 740,000 distinct CDR3 sequences, with roughly 41% found just once. Source material: peripheral blood. These receptors were obtained from an adult man with Graves' ophthalmopathy.

In this sample, this clonotype turned up a few times. The J gene is TRBJ1-1, the V gene TRBV20-1; D may be TRBD1 (5 bases). V was cut by 6 bases and J by 4 bases, with 15 bases left in between. The CDR3 runs 13 residues. Germline-derived CDR1 and CDR2 are DFQATT and SNEGSKA (reference sequence). This CDR3 is CSAKSGAGTEAFF. The CDR3 DNA reads TGCAGTGCGAAATCCGGGGCCGGCACTGAAGCTTTCTTT.

The chain is built from TRBV2 and TRBJ1-1; D unresolved. The germline gives CDR1 SNHLY, CDR2 FYNNEI. The CDR3 contains 11 residues. V was clipped by 0 bases and J by 10 bases, with 6 bases between them. CDR3 sequence: CASSEAWIAFF. CDR3 nucleotide sequence: TGTGCCAGCAGTGAAGCGTGGATAGCTTTCTTT.

This sequence joins TRBV19 and TRBJ1-2; possible D gene TRBD1, 6 bases. Trimming cost V 5 bases and J 3 bases, with 10 bases left between them. This CDR3 has 13 residues. Germline V gene data show CDR1 as LNHDA and CDR2 as SQIVND (reference sequence). CDR3 amino acids: CASSYRAHYGYTF. CDR3 DNA sequence: TGTGCCAGTAGTTACAGGGCCCACTATGGCTACACCTTC.

A word on this clonotype: Lacking the conserved final phenylalanine or tryptophan, this CDR3 likely reflects a read error. Because the CDR3's place on the DNA is in doubt, the DNA is left out and the CDR3 is given as listed by TCRdb. The gene calls are TRBV7-6 and TRBJ1-2. Germline lookup yields CDR1 SGHVS and CDR2 FNYEAQ. The CDR3 totals 12 residues, both ends included. CDR3 sequence reads: CASSRILHWGSY.

On this clonotype itself: A much larger clone differs from this one at a single base, so this may be a read error. The chain recombines TRBV20-1 with TRBJ2-5, with D hard to call. The V end was cut by 5 bases, the J end by 2 bases, with 9 bases between. This CDR3 is 12 amino acids long. The V gene's germline CDR1 is DFQATT and CDR2 SNEGSKA (reference sequence). In DNA, the CDR3 is TGCAGTGCTCCTTTCACGCAAGAGACCCAGTACTTC. Translation: CSAPFTQETQYF.

Concerning this clonotype: One junction end disagrees with the germline gene, perhaps due to a read error. The gene calls are TRBV7-2 and TRBJ2-7; possibly TRBD2 for D (5 bases). This CDR3 has 15 amino acids. The V gene's germline CDR1 is SGHTA and CDR2 FQGNSA. The chain's CDR3 is CASSQDQASRGEQYF. The CDR3 nucleotides read TGCGCCAGCAGCCAAGATCAGGCTAGCCGGGGCGAGCAGTACTTC.

This rearrangement joins TRBV19 to TRBJ1-2; no clear D gene. V lost 3 bases and J 6 bases, leaving 14 bases between the germline ends. Germline CDR1 reads LNHDA; CDR2 reads SQIVND (reference sequence). The CDR3 runs 14 residues. The CDR3 DNA is TGTGCCAGTAGTATGCCCGTTGCGACCCATGGCTACACCTTC. It codes for CASSMPVATHGYTF.

The chain carries TRBV15 and TRBJ2-3, with TRBD2 matching 7 bases. Trimming removed 5 bases from V and 9 bases from J; junction bases left unmatched: 17. Looked up from germline, CDR1 is LNHNV and CDR2 is YYDKDF (reference sequence). The CDR3 totals 16 residues. The DNA for the CDR3 is TGTGCCACCAGCGGACGTTCTGCGGGGGTTCTCGGGACGCAGTATTTT. This sequence encodes CATSGRSAGVLGTQYF. The full variable domain, in which reference TRBV15 and TRBJ2-3 provide the parts outside the CDR3, is DAMVIQNPRYQVTQFGKPVTLSCSQTLNHNVMYWYQQKSSQAPKLLFHYYDKDFNNEADTPDNFQSRRPNTSFCFLDIRSPGLGDTAMYLCATSGRSAGVLGTQYFGPGTRLTVL.

The V and J genes are TRBV15 and TRBJ2-7; 9 bases map to TRBD1. The DNA end is more similar to TRBJ2-5, so the J call may be wrong. This CDR3 spans 15 amino acids. Germline V gene data show CDR1 as LNHNV and CDR2 as YYDKDF (reference sequence). CDR3 coding DNA: TGTGCCACCAGCTTCGGGACAGGGCTTAGCGAGACCCAGTACTTC. It translates to CATSFGTGLSETQYF.

Regarding this clonotype: This sequence may be a read error, since a much larger clone differs from it by one base. The V call is TRBV29-1, the J call TRBJ2-7; TRBD2 aligns across 7 bases. Germline CDR1 reads SQVTM; CDR2 reads ANQGSEA. The CDR3 runs 11 residues. Trimming at V came to 6 bases and at J to 9 bases, leaving 8 bases not matched to a gene. This CDR3 reads CSVGVGGVQYF. As DNA, the CDR3 is TGCAGCGTCGGAGTTGGGGGGGTGCAGTACTTC.

The chain recombines TRBV7-2 with TRBJ1-2; the D is unclear. CDR1 and CDR2 from the germline V gene are SGHTA and FQGNSA. The V end lost 1 base, the J end lost 4 bases, and 13 bases lay between the germline ends. This CDR3 is 15 amino acids long. The CDR3 reads CASSLVAETTYGYTF. CDR3 sequence (DNA): TGTGCCAGCAGCTTAGTGGCGGAAACTACCTATGGCTACACCTTC.

This clonotype was seen only once. The CDR3 DNA is TGCAGCGTTCCCCACGCCCTGGACAGGGGAGGAGATACGCAGTATTTT. Translated, it gives CSVPHALDRGGDTQYF. V gene TRBV29-1 combines with J gene TRBJ2-3; 9 positions agree with TRBD1. J was trimmed by 5 bases and V by 5 bases; bases with no gene match: 14. The CDR3 is made up of 16 amino acids. Germline V gene sequence: CDR1 SQVTM, CDR2 ANQGSEA.

This clonotype has ten or more counts. CDR3 DNA: TGTGCCAGCAGCTTATCTGTCGTGGAGGATTCACCCCTCCACTTT. It specifies CASSLSVVEDSPLHF. The chain couples TRBV7-6 to TRBJ1-6; no firm D call. CDR1 is SGHVS and CDR2 is FNYEAQ in the germline V gene. V shed 2 bases and J shed 8 bases, with 13 bases lying between them. This CDR3 contains 15 residues.

On this clonotype itself: Compared with germline, one end of the junction differs, possibly owing to a read error. V usage is TRBV15 and J usage is TRBJ1-2; the D is unclear. Germline V gene sequence: CDR1 LNHNV, CDR2 YYDKDF (reference sequence). The CDR3 covers 15 residues. CDR3 bases: TGTGCCGCCAGCAGCGCACCTACGGGTGGCTATGGCTACACCTTC. Its protein is CAASSAPTGGYGYTF.

This rearrangement joins TRBV20-1 to TRBJ2-5; TRBD1 agrees at 9 bases. The CDR3 has 13 amino acids. Germline CDR1 and CDR2: DFQATT and SNEGSKA (reference sequence). The CDR3 region is CSAPGQGSETQYF. CDR3 bases: TGCAGCGCACCGGGACAGGGATCGGAGACCCAGTACTTC.

Ten or more counts support this clonotype. The chain joins TRBV5-4 to TRBJ2-5; 7 nucleotides align to TRBD1. J was trimmed by 9 bases and V by 1 base; bases with no gene match: 6. The CDR3 is 13 residues long. Germline-derived CDR1 and CDR2 are SGHNT and YYREEE (reference sequence). In DNA form, the CDR3 reads TGTGCCAGCAGCTTGAGTCCGGGACAGCCCCAGTACTTC. It yields the protein CASSLSPGQPQYF.

This clonotype was seen a few times. The rearrangement joins TRBV7-2 to TRBJ2-7; D is ambiguous. Germline V lookup: CDR1 SGHTA, CDR2 FQGNSA. Trimming pared 5 bases from V and 3 bases from J, leaving 17 bases between. CDR3 length: 15 amino acids. CDR3 protein: CASSARALPNYEQYF. The CDR3 DNA reads as TGTGCCAGCAGCGCCCGGGCGCTGCCGAACTACGAGCAGTACTTC.

This chain joins TRBV20-1 and TRBJ1-5, with unresolved D. Trimming shortened V by 2 bases and J by 6 bases, and 11 bases separated the two germline ends. The CDR3 covers 13 residues. Germline V gene lookup returns CDR1 DFQATT and CDR2 SNEGSKA (reference sequence). CDR3 nucleotides: TGCAGTGCTAGACAGGTACCGGTTCAGCCCCAGCATTTT. Protein sequence: CSARQVPVQPQHF.

J is TRBJ2-7 and V is TRBV20-1; the match to TRBD1 covers 7 bases. This CDR3 is built from 19 residues. The germline V gene encodes CDR1 DFQATT and CDR2 SNEGSKA (reference sequence). V was pared by 2 bases and J by 3 bases, with 22 bases of the junction left unmatched. CDR3 amino acids: CSARRWEQGPLWRNYEQYF. The CDR3 nucleotides are TGCAGTGCTAGACGGTGGGAACAGGGGCCGCTATGGCGAAACTACGAGCAGTACTTC.

In this sample, this clonotype turned up a few times. The chain joins TRBV7-8 to TRBJ1-2; a possible D gene is TRBD1 (6 bases). CDR3 size: 17 residues. CDR1 is SGHVS and CDR2 is FQNEAQ in the germline V gene. V lost 1 base to trimming and J lost 1 base, with 16 bases between them. CDR3 coding DNA: TGTGCCAGCAGCTTAGGACGCCAAGGGGGTAATAACTATGGCTACACCTTC. Its translation: CASSLGRQGGNNYGYTF.